This passage covers 16 T cell receptor beta chains from one sample sequenced in a study of T cells in Graves' hyperthyroidism and ophthalmopathy. The source material, RNA transcripts, was used to amplify TCR beta CDR3 regions. A first-round RT-PCR of the TCR CDR3 used the HTBI primer set. TCRdb recomputed calls from the multiplex PCR reads with MiXCR, one row per CDR3 protein. The table includes around 440,000 distinct CDR3 sequences, 15% to 18% detected once. The specimen was blood. The receptors come from a woman between 18 and 29 years old with Graves' hyperthyroidism.

The chain links TRBV30 to TRBJ2-1; D is ambiguous. The CDR3 has 15 residues. CDR1 and CDR2 (germline): GTSNPN, SVGIG (reference sequence). V was pared by 3 bases and J by 5 bases, with 17 bases between. CDR3 bases: TGTGCCTGGAGATTGGACCCGAGTGATCACAATGAGCAGTTCTTC. It translates to CAWRLDPSDHNEQFF.

This clonotype has at least ten counts. The V gene is TRBV30, the J gene TRBJ2-1, with 9 bases aligning to TRBD2. This CDR3 has 18 residues. Germline V gene lookup returns CDR1 GTSNPN and CDR2 SVGIG (reference sequence). V trimming: 0 bases; J trimming: 0 bases; junction bases outside the gene matches: 9. The CDR3 reads CAWSVGSGSLTSYNEQFF. The CDR3 bases are TGTGCCTGGAGTGTAGGTAGCGGGAGTCTAACCTCCTACAATGAGCAGTTCTTC.

This clonotype has at least ten counts. The V call is TRBV12-3 or TRBV12-4, the J call TRBJ1-5, with TRBD1 identical over 7 bases. The CDR3 spans 13 residues. Trimming removed 3 bases from V and 10 bases from J; junction bases left unmatched: 6. The CDR3 reads CASSLGQLFPQHF. CDR3 in DNA: TGTGCCAGCAGTTTGGGACAGCTTTTTCCCCAGCATTTT.

This clonotype was observed many times. The genes are TRBV12-3 or TRBV12-4 and TRBJ1-1; no definite D call. V dropped 3 bases and J dropped 5 bases, with 19 bases sitting between them. The CDR3 covers 16 residues. The CDR3 DNA sequence: TGTGCCAGCAGTTTTCAACAAGCGAGGAGCGAGACTGAAGCTTTCTTT. This sequence encodes CASSFQQARSETEAFF.

This clonotype occurred many times. The chain couples TRBV9 to TRBJ2-7, with D maybe TRBD2 (6 bases). V was clipped by 5 bases and J by 3 bases, with 12 bases between them. The CDR3 runs to 13 residues. Germline V CDR1 and CDR2: SGDLS, YYNGEE. Here the CDR3 reads CASSGGGHYEQYF. The CDR3, as DNA: TGTGCCAGCAGTGGAGGAGGGCACTACGAGCAGTACTTC.

This clonotype has at least ten counts. This sequence joins TRBV6-1 and TRBJ2-7, with TRBD1 matching over 8 bases. This CDR3 comprises 14 residues. Per germline, CDR1 MNHNS and CDR2 SASEGT. J was trimmed by 3 bases and V by 6 bases; bases with no gene match: 7. The chain's CDR3 is CASSNYRGYYEQYF. CDR3 sequence (DNA): TGTGCCAGCAGCAACTACAGGGGGTACTACGAGCAGTACTTC.

This clonotype was detected ten times or more. In DNA form, the CDR3 reads TGTGCCAGCAGCTCGTTGGACAGCGCACCCTACGAGCAGTACTTC. Its protein is CASSSLDSAPYEQYF. The gene calls are TRBV7-9 and TRBJ2-7, with a weak D call TRBD1 (6 bases). Trimming removed 4 bases at V and 2 bases at J, with 15 bases between. Germline CDR1 SEHNR, CDR2 FQNEAQ (reference sequence). The CDR3 loop spans 15 amino acids.

This clonotype was found many times. The J gene is TRBJ2-7, the V gene TRBV27; D gene uncertain. The CDR3 is 12 amino acids. The germline V gene has CDR1 MNHEY and CDR2 SMNVEV (reference sequence). Trimming removed 4 bases at V and 4 bases at J, with 8 bases between. This chain's CDR3 is CASSSPLYEQYF. The CDR3 coding sequence is TGTGCCAGCAGTTCTCCCTTATACGAGCAGTACTTC.

This clonotype was detected a few times. A much more abundant neighbour one base away suggests this may be a read error. The chain links TRBV20-1 to TRBJ2-7; 11 nucleotides agree with TRBD2. The CDR3 spans 14 residues. The V and J ends lost 3 bases and 3 bases, in that order; junction bases with no gene match: 4. Germline V gene sequence: CDR1 DFQATT, CDR2 SNEGSKA (reference sequence). The CDR3 protein is CSARSGTSGYEQYF. As DNA, the CDR3 is TGCAGTGCTAGGTCCGGGACTAGCGGCTACGAGCAGTACTTC.

This rearrangement joins TRBV7-9 to TRBJ1-2; a weak D match, TRBD1 (6 bases). Germline-derived CDR1 and CDR2 are SEHNR and FQNEAQ (reference sequence). V lost 4 bases to trimming and J lost 1 base, with 25 bases between them. The CDR3 has 19 amino acids. For the CDR3, the DNA is TGTGCCAGCAGCTGCCAAGGGGGGGGGTTCTATCAACGTAACTATGGCTACACCTTC. This encodes CASSCQGGGFYQRNYGYTF.

Ten or more counts support this clonotype. The V call is TRBV11-2, the J call TRBJ2-5; D uncertain. Germline V gene sequence: CDR1 SGHAT, CDR2 FQNNGV. The CDR3 loop spans 14 amino acids. The germline V and J ends were trimmed by 5 bases and 4 bases, with 14 bases remaining between them. CDR3 protein: CASSPDVGRETQYF. The CDR3 nucleotides are TGTGCCAGCAGCCCAGACGTGGGTAGAGAGACCCAGTACTTC. Full variable domain (remainder filled in from reference TRBV11-2 and TRBJ2-5): EAGVAQSPRYKIIEKRQSVAFWCNPISGHATLYWYQQILGQGPKLLIQFQNNGVVDDSQLPKDRFSAERLKGVDSTLKIQPAKLEDSAVYLCASSPDVGRETQYFGPGTRLLVL.

This clonotype was counted between two and nine times. The chain recombines TRBV5-5 with TRBJ2-5; D possibly corresponds to TRBD2 (5 bases). Germline CDR1 SGHKS, CDR2 YYEKEE (reference sequence). Trimming took 2 bases from V and 6 from J, leaving 17 bases between them. The length of the CDR3 is 15 residues. The CDR3: CASSFHLPGEQTQYF. For the CDR3, the DNA is TGTGCCAGCAGCTTCCATCTACCCGGGGAGCAGACCCAGTACTTC.

This clonotype was detected only a few times. This chain connects TRBV20-1 to TRBJ2-7, with 15 bases that match TRBD2. Per the germline V gene, CDR1 is DFQATT and CDR2 is SNEGSKA (reference sequence). Germline trimming cut 3 bases from V and 5 bases from J; bases unmatched to any gene: 5. This CDR3 has 15 residues. The CDR3 nucleotides read TGCAGTGCTAGGATGGGACTAGCGGGAGGACACGAGCAGTACTTC. Translating it yields CSARMGLAGGHEQYF.

The rearrangement joins TRBV3-1 to TRBJ2-7, with D unresolved. The germline V and J ends were trimmed by 4 bases and 0 bases, with 10 bases remaining between them. The germline CDR1 and CDR2 sequences are LGHDT and YNNKEL (reference sequence). This CDR3 has 14 amino acids. The CDR3 DNA follows: TGTGCCAGCAGCCCAGCAGCCAGCTCCTACGAGCAGTACTTC. Translated: CASSPAASSYEQYF.

This clonotype was detected ten times or more. The rearrangement joins TRBV5-1 to TRBJ2-3, with TRBD1 identical over 7 bases. The CDR3 is 16 residues long. The J segment lost 4 bases and the V segment lost 4 bases, leaving 12 bases of the junction unmatched. Per germline, CDR1 SGHRS and CDR2 YFSETQ. CDR3 nucleotide sequence: TGCGCCAGCAGCCTTCTCGAGACAGGGAGTCCAGATACGCAGTATTTT. It codes for CASSLLETGSPDTQYF.

Many counts were recorded for this clonotype. The chain couples TRBV11-2 to TRBJ2-1; 8 bases fit TRBD2. In germline, CDR1 is SGHAT, CDR2 FQNNGV. This CDR3 has 15 residues. Unmatched junction bases numbered 6, after V lost 4 bases and J lost 4 bases. The CDR3 loop reads CASSYSGAAYNEQFF. DNA for the CDR3: TGTGCCAGCAGCTATAGCGGGGCCGCTTACAATGAGCAGTTCTTC.